One sample yielded the 25 T cell receptor beta chains listed below, sequenced in a study of blood T cells in healthy people across ages. With a J-beta primer mix and a sample-barcoded 5' primer, a second PCR ran roughly 6 to 12 cycles. TCRdb passed the 5' RACE reads through MiXCR, listing each CDR3 protein once. This table has about 1.4 million distinct CDR3 sequences, around 59% appearing once. The sample comprised blood. These receptors were taken from a young man in good health.

The V call is TRBV6-6, the J call TRBJ2-1; TRBD1 or TRBD2 may be the D gene (5 bases each). Gene TRBJ2-7 matches the end of the DNA better, so the J call may be wrong. Germline V gene sequence: CDR1 MNHNY, CDR2 SVGAGI (reference sequence). The CDR3 is 15 amino acids. DNA of the CDR3: TGTGCCAGCAGTAACTGGGCAGGGAGCTACAATGAGCAGTACTTC. This encodes CASSNWAGSYNEQYF.

V usage is TRBV29-1 and J usage is TRBJ2-3; D possibly corresponds to TRBD1 (6 bases). The germline V and J ends were trimmed by 8 bases and 3 bases, with 18 bases remaining between them. CDR1 SQVTM and CDR2 ANQGSEA come from the germline V gene. CDR3 length: 14 amino acids. The CDR3 reads CSLRGQGLTDTQYF. CDR3 nucleotide sequence: TGCAGCCTGAGGGGTCAGGGGTTGACAGATACGCAGTATTTT.

The sample holds a few counts of this clonotype. The V call is TRBV20-1, the J call TRBJ1-1; D gene uncertain. This CDR3 spans 12 amino acids. The germline V gene encodes CDR1 DFQATT and CDR2 SNEGSKA (reference sequence). V was pared by 6 bases and J by 4 bases, with 12 bases between. DNA of the CDR3: TGCAGTGCCGCTCCAGAGGGCACTGAAGCTTTCTTT. This translates into CSAAPEGTEAFF.

V usage is TRBV7-9 and J usage is TRBJ1-2; 9 nucleotides align to TRBD1. J gave up 8 bases and V 8 bases, and 3 bases lay outside the gene matches. CDR3 length: 11 residues. Germline V gives CDR1 SEHNR, CDR2 FQNEAQ (reference sequence). The CDR3 nucleotides read TGTGCCAGCGGGACAGGGATCGGCTACACCTTC. This sequence encodes CASGTGIGYTF.

The rearrangement joins TRBV4-1 to TRBJ2-3; D may be TRBD1 or TRBD2 (5 bases each). Between the trimmed V and J ends, which lost 0 bases and 4 bases, there was a span of 17 bases. Germline CDR1 reads MGHRA; CDR2 reads YSYEKL. The CDR3 length is 17 residues. The CDR3 is CASSQEGDPGAADTQYF. DNA for the CDR3: TGCGCCAGCAGCCAAGAAGGGGACCCCGGGGCCGCAGATACGCAGTATTTT.

The chain employs TRBV29-1 and TRBJ1-2; TRBD1 matches 9 bases. The CDR3 has 15 amino acids. V was pared by 6 bases and J by 4 bases, with 12 bases of the junction left unmatched. Germline lookup yields CDR1 SQVTM and CDR2 ANQGSEA. The CDR3 nucleotides read TGCAGCGTGCCGACGAGGGGACAGGGTGCCTATGGCTACACCTTC. Its translation is CSVPTRGQGAYGYTF.

The V call is TRBV27, the J call TRBJ2-5, with 7 positions matching TRBD1. The germline V gene encodes CDR1 MNHEY and CDR2 SMNVEV (reference sequence). This CDR3 contains 14 residues. The junction had 5 bases not matched to a gene; V was cut back by 1 base and J by 6 bases. CDR3 DNA: TGTGCCAGCAGTTTATTTACAGGGGAGAAGACCCAGTACTTC. Protein: CASSLFTGEKTQYF.

This clonotype was seen just once. The CDR3 sequence: CASSQGARGKEEQYF. The DNA of the CDR3 is TGCGCCAGCAGCCAAGGGGCCAGGGGAAAGGAGGAGCAGTACTTC. The chain combines TRBV4-1 with TRBJ2-7; maybe TRBD1 (6 bases). Trimming took off 1 base at V and 7 bases at J, with 17 bases between the two ends. Germline loops: CDR1 MGHRA, CDR2 YSYEKL. This CDR3 is 15 amino acids long.

The gene calls are TRBV10-3 and TRBJ1-2; TRBD1 might be the D (6 bases). CDR1 is ENHRY, CDR2 SYGVKD, per germline. V was pared by 8 bases and J by 8 bases, with 24 bases between. This CDR3 contains 15 residues. The CDR3 protein is CAIPVPWTAGRGYTF. The DNA for the CDR3 is TGTGCCATCCCCGTCCCTTGGACAGCAGGAAGGGGCTACACCTTC.

The V and J genes are TRBV15 and TRBJ2-7; D might be TRBD2 (6 bases). The assigned J gene may be wrong: the sequence end matches TRBJ2-5 better. This CDR3 is 16 amino acids long. CDR1 is LNHNV, CDR2 YYDKDF, per germline (reference sequence). CDR3 nucleotide sequence: TGTGCCACCAGCAGAGATGTAGCGGCTAAGGGAGAGACCCAGTACTTC. This gives the protein CATSRDVAAKGETQYF.

This clonotype was counted between two and nine times. CDR3 coding DNA: TGCGCCAGCAGACAGACTAATGAAAAACTGTTTTTT. It specifies CASRQTNEKLFF. The chain recombines TRBV5-1 with TRBJ1-4; D ambiguous. Per the germline V gene, CDR1 is SGHRS and CDR2 is YFSETQ. The CDR3 is made up of 12 amino acids. The V gene lost 5 bases and the J gene lost 2 bases, with 4 bases spanning the gap.

The chain uses TRBV6-2 or TRBV6-3 and TRBJ1-1; D call uncertain. Germline loops: CDR1 MNHEY, CDR2 SVGEGT. V lost 7 bases, J lost 8 bases, and 11 bases lay in between. The CDR3 consists of 11 residues. CDR3 DNA sequence: TGTGCCAGCAACCGCGGCGGGGAAGCTTTCTTT. This encodes CASNRGGEAFF.

The chain combines TRBV4-3 with TRBJ1-2, with D uncertain. V was clipped by 0 bases and J by 4 bases, with 12 bases between them. CDR3 length: 15 residues. CDR1 is LGHNA, CDR2 YSLEER, per germline. The CDR3 coding sequence is TGCGCCAGCAGCCAAGATCTTCCAGACCCCTATGGCTACACCTTC. Its translation: CASSQDLPDPYGYTF.

The rearrangement links TRBV29-1 to TRBJ1-2; D is undetermined. V lost 3 bases and J 4 bases, leaving 6 bases between the germline ends. Germline V lookup: CDR1 SQVTM, CDR2 ANQGSEA. This CDR3 contains 11 residues. The DNA of the CDR3 is TGCAGCGTTGACGACTTCTATGGCTACACCTTC. Amino acids: CSVDDFYGYTF.

The J gene is TRBJ2-3, the V gene TRBV5-1; TRBD2 is a possible D gene (5 bases). The V gene lost 6 bases and the J gene lost 2 bases, with 19 bases spanning the gap. Looked up from germline, CDR1 is SGHRS and CDR2 is YFSETQ. CDR3 size: 16 residues. The CDR3 sequence: CASKSDSSPLTDTQYF. The CDR3 nucleotides are TGCGCCAGCAAGTCGGACTCTAGCCCTCTCACAGATACGCAGTATTTT.

The CDR3 reads CSASLSRTGELFF. The DNA of the CDR3 is TGCAGTGCGAGCCTGTCGAGGACCGGGGAGCTGTTTTTT. This sequence joins TRBV20-1 and TRBJ2-2; no clear D. Germline V CDR1 and CDR2: DFQATT, SNEGSKA (reference sequence). Trimming removed 6 bases at V and 5 bases at J, with 13 bases between. The CDR3 is made up of 13 amino acids.

This clonotype turned up a few times. The chain joins TRBV9 to TRBJ1-4; D unclear. CDR3 length: 12 residues. Trimming pared 7 bases from V and 2 bases from J, leaving 6 bases between. CDR1 and CDR2 from the germline V gene are SGDLS and YYNGEE. The CDR3 nucleotides are TGTGCCAGCGGCTCTACTAATGAAAAACTGTTTTTT. It is translated as CASGSTNEKLFF.

The chain joins TRBV25-1 to TRBJ2-5; D call uncertain. The CDR3 runs 12 residues. Per the germline V gene, CDR1 is MGHDK and CDR2 is SYGVNS. V gave up 4 bases and J gave up 5 bases, with 8 bases separating them. CDR3 nucleotide sequence: TGTGCCAGCAGTGCCCCCCTTGAGACCCAGTACTTC. Protein product: CASSAPLETQYF.

The chain combines TRBV3-1 with TRBJ2-4, with TRBD2 identical over 8 bases. Looked up from germline, CDR1 is LGHDT and CDR2 is YNNKEL (reference sequence). V shed 2 bases and J 0 bases; nucleotides not matched to a gene: 6. The CDR3 length is 17 residues. The CDR3 loop is CASSQTGLGLAKNIQYF. CDR3 nucleotides: TGTGCCAGCAGCCAAACGGGACTAGGGCTAGCCAAAAACATTCAGTACTTC.

This rearrangement joins TRBV4-1 to TRBJ2-1; the D is unclear. Germline V gene sequence: CDR1 MGHRA, CDR2 YSYEKL. The CDR3 length is 15 residues. V lost 1 base, J lost 10 bases, and 17 bases lay in between. The CDR3 loop is CASSQVSRAPIEQFF. CDR3 coding DNA: TGCGCCAGCAGCCAAGTTTCTAGGGCTCCTATCGAGCAGTTCTTC.

The chain couples TRBV7-2 to TRBJ2-1, with no clear D. The V gene lost 5 bases and the J gene lost 6 bases, with 11 bases spanning the gap. Germline V gene data show CDR1 as SGHTA and CDR2 as FQGNSA. The CDR3 length is 13 residues. This CDR3 reads CASSPFRTNEQFF. DNA for the CDR3: TGTGCCAGCAGCCCCTTTAGAACCAATGAGCAGTTCTTC.

This clonotype occurred once. At one boundary the junction diverges from the germline segment, which might be a read error. The chain employs TRBV7-2 and TRBJ1-1, with D uncertain. Germline V gives CDR1 SGHTA, CDR2 FQGNSA. The CDR3 consists of 15 residues. CDR3 bases: TGTGCCAGCAGCTTAGTGGGAAGTTCGAACACTGAAGCTCTCTTT. It specifies CASSLVGSSNTEALF.

The V call is TRBV28, the J call TRBJ1-2; a weak D match, TRBD1 (6 bases). Trimming left V 6 bases short and J 7 bases short, with 21 bases between. The CDR3 has 15 amino acids. The V gene's germline CDR1 is MDHEN and CDR2 SYDVKM. The CDR3 nucleotides are TGTGCCAGCAGGCCCGCGCCCAGGGGCGACCCTGGCTACACCTTC. This gives the protein CASRPAPRGDPGYTF.

This clonotype was seen only a few times. The rearrangement links TRBV12-3 or TRBV12-4 to TRBJ2-5, with 10 bases lining up with TRBD2. The CDR3 extends over 16 amino acids. V trimming: 2 bases; J trimming: 0 bases; junction bases outside the gene matches: 3. CDR3 protein: CASSLPSGSNQETQYF. In nucleotides, the CDR3 is TGTGCCAGCAGTTTACCTAGCGGGAGTAACCAAGAGACCCAGTACTTC.

This sequence joins TRBV4-1 and TRBJ1-2; 7 bases map to TRBD1. Germline V CDR1 and CDR2: MGHRA, YSYEKL. The J segment lost 8 bases and the V segment lost 6 bases, leaving 9 bases of the junction unmatched. The CDR3 is made up of 13 amino acids. The CDR3 protein is CASRGGRDWGYTF. The CDR3 DNA reads TGCGCCAGCAGAGGGGGCCGGGACTGGGGCTACACCTTC.